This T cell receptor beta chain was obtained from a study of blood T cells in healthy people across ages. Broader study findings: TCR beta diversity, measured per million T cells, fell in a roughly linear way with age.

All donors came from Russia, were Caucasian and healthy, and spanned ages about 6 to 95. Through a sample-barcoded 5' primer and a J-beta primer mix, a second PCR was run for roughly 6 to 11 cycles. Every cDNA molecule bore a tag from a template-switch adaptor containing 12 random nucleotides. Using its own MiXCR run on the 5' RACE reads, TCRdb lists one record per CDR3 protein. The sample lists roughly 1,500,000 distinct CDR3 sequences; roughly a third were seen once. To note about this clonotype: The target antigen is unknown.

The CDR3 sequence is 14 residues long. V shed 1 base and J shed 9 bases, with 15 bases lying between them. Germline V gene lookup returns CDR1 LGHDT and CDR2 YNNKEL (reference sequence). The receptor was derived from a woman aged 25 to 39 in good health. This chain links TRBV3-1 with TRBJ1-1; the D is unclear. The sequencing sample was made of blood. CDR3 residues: CASSQGFSAAKAFF. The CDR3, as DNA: TGTGCCAGCAGCCAAGGCTTCAGTGCGGCCAAAGCTTTCTTT.